This TCR beta chain was sequenced for a study of neurological immune-mediated disorders. Sample time point: longitudinal time-point 1 (baseline). This clonotype has at least ten counts. The CDR3 is 14 residues long. V was trimmed by 5 bases and J by 8 bases, leaving 18 bases between them. CDR1 is DFQATT and CDR2 is SNEGSKA in the germline V gene (reference sequence). TCRdb called the 5' RACE reads again in MiXCR, with one record for every CDR3 protein. This table holds tens of thousands of distinct CDR3 sequences, about 9.1% found once. The sequenced sample consisted of PBMCs. This TCR derives from a woman between 35 and 50 years old in good health. J is TRBJ1-4 and V is TRBV20-1, with TRBD1 as a possible D gene (6 bases). The CDR3 region is CSARKGGADEKLFF. The CDR3 DNA reads as TGCAGTGCTCGAAAGGGGGGCGCAGACGAAAAACTGTTTTTT.